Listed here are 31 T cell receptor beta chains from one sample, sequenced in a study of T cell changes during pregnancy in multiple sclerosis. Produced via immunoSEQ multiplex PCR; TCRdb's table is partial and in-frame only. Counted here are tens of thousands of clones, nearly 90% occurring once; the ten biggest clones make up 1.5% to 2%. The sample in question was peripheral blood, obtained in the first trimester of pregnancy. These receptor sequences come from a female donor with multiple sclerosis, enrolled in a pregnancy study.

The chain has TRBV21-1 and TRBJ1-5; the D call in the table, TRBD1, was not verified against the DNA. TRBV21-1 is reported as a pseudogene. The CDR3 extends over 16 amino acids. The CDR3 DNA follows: TGTGCCAGCAGCAAAGTGGACCTCCAGGGAAATCAGCCCCAGCATTTT. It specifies CASSKVDLQGNQPQHF.

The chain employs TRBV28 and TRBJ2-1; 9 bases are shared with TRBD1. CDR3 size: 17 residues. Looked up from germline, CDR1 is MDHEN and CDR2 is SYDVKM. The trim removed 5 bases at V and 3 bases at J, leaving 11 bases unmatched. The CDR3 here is CASSTAWRDRDYNEQFF. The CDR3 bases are TGTGCCAGCAGTACCGCCTGGAGGGACAGGGACTACAATGAGCAGTTCTTC.

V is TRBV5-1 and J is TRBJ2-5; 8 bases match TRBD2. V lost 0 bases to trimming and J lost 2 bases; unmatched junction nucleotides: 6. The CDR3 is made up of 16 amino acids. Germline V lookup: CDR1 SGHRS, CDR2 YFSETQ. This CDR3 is CASSLVLAGPQETQYF. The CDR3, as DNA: TGCGCCAGCAGCTTGGTGCTAGCGGGCCCACAAGAGACCCAGTACTTC.

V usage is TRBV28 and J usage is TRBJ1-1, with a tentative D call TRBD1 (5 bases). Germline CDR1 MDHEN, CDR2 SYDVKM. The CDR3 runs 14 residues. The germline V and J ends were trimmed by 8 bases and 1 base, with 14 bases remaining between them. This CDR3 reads CASGGGTTNTEAFF. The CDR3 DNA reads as TGTGCCAGCGGGGGAGGGACGACGAACACTGAAGCTTTCTTT.

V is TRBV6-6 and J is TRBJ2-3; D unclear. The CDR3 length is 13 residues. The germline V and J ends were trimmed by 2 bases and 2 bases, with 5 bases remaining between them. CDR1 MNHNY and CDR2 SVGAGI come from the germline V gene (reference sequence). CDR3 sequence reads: CASSYGVTDTQYF. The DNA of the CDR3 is TGTGCCAGCAGTTACGGAGTCACAGATACGCAGTATTTT.

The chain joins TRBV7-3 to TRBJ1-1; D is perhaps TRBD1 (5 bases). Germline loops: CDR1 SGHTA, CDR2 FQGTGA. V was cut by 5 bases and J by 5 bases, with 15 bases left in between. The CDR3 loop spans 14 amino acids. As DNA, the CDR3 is TGTGCCAGCAGCCCCAGCGCAGGGCGGACTGAAGCTTTCTTT. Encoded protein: CASSPSAGRTEAFF.

CDR3 in amino acids: CAMADSYEQYF. In DNA form, the CDR3 reads TGTGCCATGGCAGACTCCTACGAGCAGTACTTC. The V and J genes are TRBV10-3 and TRBJ2-7, with D unresolved. The CDR3 extends over 11 amino acids. Germline V gene lookup returns CDR1 ENHRY and CDR2 SYGVKD. Trimming stripped 9 bases from V and 0 bases from J, with 6 bases between.

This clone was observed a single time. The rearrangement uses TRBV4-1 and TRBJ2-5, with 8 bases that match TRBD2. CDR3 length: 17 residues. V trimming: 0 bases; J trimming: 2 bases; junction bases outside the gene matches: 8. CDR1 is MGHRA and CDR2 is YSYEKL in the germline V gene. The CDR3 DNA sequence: TGCGCCAGCAGCCAAGATCTCTATAGCGGGACTCAAGAGACCCAGTACTTC. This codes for CASSQDLYSGTQETQYF.

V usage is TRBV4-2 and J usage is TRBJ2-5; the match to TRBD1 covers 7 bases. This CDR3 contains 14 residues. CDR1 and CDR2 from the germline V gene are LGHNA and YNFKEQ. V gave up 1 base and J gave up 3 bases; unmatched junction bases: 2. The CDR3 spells CASSQGQGKETQYF. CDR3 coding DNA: TGTGCCAGCAGCCAAGGACAGGGTAAAGAGACCCAGTACTTC.

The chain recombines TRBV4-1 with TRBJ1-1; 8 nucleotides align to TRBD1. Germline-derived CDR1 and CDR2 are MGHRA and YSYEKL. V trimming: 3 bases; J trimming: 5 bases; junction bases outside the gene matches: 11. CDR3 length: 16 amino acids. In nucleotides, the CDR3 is TGCGCCAGCAGCCAGAGACAGGGGCACCTGGGGACTGAAGCTTTCTTT. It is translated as CASSQRQGHLGTEAFF.

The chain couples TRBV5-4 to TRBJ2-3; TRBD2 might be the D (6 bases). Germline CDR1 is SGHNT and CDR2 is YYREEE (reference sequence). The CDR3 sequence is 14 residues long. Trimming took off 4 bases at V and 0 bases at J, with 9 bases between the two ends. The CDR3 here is CASSLGTSTDTQYF. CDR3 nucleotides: TGTGCCAGCAGCCTCGGGACTAGCACAGATACGCAGTATTTT.

Here the CDR3 DNA reads TGTGCCAGCAGCTTAGCGTCGAGCGGGATCTATGAGACCCAGTACTTC. Translation gives CASSLASSGIYETQYF. The chain has TRBV7-9 and TRBJ2-5; 7 bases match TRBD2. Trimming took 0 bases from V and 5 from J; bases not matched to a gene: 9. The germline V gene encodes CDR1 SEHNR and CDR2 FQNEAQ (reference sequence). The length of the CDR3 is 16 residues.

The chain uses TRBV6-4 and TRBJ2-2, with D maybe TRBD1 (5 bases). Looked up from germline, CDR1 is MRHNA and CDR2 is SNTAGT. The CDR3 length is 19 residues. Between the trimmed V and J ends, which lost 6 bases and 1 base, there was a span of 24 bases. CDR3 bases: TGTGCCAGCAGCATACACCTCGTCTCTGGGGCCGGGAACACCGGGGAGCTGTTTTTT. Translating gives CASSIHLVSGAGNTGELFF.

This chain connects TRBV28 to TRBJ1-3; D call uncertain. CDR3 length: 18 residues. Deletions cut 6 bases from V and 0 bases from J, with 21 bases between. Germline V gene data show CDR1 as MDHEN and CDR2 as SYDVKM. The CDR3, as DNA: TGTGCCAGCAGAATCATTTGGCGGGCAGTGAGCTCTGGAAACACCATATATTTT. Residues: CASRIIWRAVSSGNTIYF.

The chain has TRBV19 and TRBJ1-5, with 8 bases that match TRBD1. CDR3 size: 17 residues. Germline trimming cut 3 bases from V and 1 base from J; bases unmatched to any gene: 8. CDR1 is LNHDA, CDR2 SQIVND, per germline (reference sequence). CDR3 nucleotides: TGTGCCAGTAGTATTGTCCCAGGGGGCCTGAGCAATCAGCCCCAGCATTTT. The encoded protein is CASSIVPGGLSNQPQHF. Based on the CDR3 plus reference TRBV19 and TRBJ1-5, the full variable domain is DGGITQSPKYLFRKEGQNVTLSCEQNLNHDAMYWYRQDPGQGLRLIYYSQIVNDFQKGDIAEGYSVSREKKESFPLTVTSAQKNPTAFYLCASSIVPGGLSNQPQHFGDGTRLSIL.

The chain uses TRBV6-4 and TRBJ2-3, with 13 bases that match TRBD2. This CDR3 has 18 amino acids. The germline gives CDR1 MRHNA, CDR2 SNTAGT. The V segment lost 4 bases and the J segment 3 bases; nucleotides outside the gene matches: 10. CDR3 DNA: TGTGCCAGCAGTGGGACTAGCGGGAGCAGTTCCGGGACAGATACGCAGTATTTT. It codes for CASSGTSGSSSGTDTQYF.

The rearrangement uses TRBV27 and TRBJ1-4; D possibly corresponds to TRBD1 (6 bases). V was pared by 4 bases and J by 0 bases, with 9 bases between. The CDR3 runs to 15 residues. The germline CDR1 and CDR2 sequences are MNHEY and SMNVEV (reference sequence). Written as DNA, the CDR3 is TGTGCCAGCAGTTCTTCAGGGGCAACTAATGAAAAACTGTTTTTT. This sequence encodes CASSSSGATNEKLFF.

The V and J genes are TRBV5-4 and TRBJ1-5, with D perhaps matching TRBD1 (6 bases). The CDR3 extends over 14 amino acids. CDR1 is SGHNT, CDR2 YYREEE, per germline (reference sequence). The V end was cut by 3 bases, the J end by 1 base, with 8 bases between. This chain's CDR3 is CASSSGQSNQPQHF. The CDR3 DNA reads TGTGCCAGCAGCTCAGGACAGAGCAATCAGCCCCAGCATTTT.

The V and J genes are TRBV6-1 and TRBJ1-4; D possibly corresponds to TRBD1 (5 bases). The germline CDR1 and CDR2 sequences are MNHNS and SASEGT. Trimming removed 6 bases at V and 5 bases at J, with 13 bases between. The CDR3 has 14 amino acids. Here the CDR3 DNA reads TGTGCCAGCAGACTGACAGCATCAAATGAAAAACTGTTTTTT. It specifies CASRLTASNEKLFF.

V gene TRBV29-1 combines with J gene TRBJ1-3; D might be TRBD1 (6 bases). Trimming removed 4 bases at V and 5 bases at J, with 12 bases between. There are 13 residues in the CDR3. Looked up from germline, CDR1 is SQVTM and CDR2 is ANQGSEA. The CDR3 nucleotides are TGCAGCGTTGGAGAAACAGGGAGAAACACCATATATTTT. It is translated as CSVGETGRNTIYF.

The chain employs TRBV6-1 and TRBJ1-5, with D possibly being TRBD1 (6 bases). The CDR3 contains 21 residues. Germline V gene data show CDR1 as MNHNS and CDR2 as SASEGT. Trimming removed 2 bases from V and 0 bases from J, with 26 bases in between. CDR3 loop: CASSERGLVLAGTYSNQPQHF. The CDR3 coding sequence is TGTGCCAGCAGTGAAAGAGGTCTTGTTTTGGCCGGGACATATAGCAATCAGCCCCAGCATTTT.

The CDR3 nucleotides read TGTGCCAGCAGTAAAGCGGGGGGCACAGATACGCAGTATTTT. It codes for CASSKAGGTDTQYF. This chain uses TRBV6-4 with TRBJ2-3; TRBD2 matches 8 bases. The CDR3 extends over 14 amino acids. CDR1 and CDR2 from the germline V gene are MRHNA and SNTAGT. V lost 5 bases to trimming and J lost 1 base; unmatched junction nucleotides: 2.

The CDR3 DNA reads TGTGCCAGCAATCCGGGACTGACGTCTTCCCAGCCCCAGCATTTT. Its translation is CASNPGLTSSQPQHF. V usage is TRBV28 and J usage is TRBJ1-5, with D possibly being TRBD1 (5 bases). V lost 7 bases and J lost 7, with 20 bases in between. The CDR3 spans 15 residues. Germline CDR1 and CDR2: MDHEN and SYDVKM.

CDR3 in amino acids: CASSRREFTEAFF. CDR3 nucleotides: TGCGCCAGCAGCCGGAGGGAGTTCACTGAAGCTTTCTTT. The genes are TRBV4-1 and TRBJ1-1; D unresolved. Germline CDR1 and CDR2: MGHRA and YSYEKL. Trimming shortened V by 4 bases and J by 4 bases, and 10 bases separated the two germline ends. The CDR3 covers 13 residues.

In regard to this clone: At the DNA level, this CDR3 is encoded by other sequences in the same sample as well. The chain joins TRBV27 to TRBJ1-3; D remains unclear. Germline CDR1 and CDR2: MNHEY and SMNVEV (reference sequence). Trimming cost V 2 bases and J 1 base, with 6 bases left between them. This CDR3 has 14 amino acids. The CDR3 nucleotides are TGTGCCAGCAGTTTACGGGGATCTGGAAACACCATATATTTT. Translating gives CASSLRGSGNTIYF.

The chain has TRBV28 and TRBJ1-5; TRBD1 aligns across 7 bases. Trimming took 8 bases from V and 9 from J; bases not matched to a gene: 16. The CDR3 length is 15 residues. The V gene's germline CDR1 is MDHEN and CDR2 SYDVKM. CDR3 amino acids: CASGQTGVGGLPQHF. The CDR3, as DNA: TGTGCCAGCGGGCAAACAGGGGTAGGGGGTCTGCCCCAGCATTTT.

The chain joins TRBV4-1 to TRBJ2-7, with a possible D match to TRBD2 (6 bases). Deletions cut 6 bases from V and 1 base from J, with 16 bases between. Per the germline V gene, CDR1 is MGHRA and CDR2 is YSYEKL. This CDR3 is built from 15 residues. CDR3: CASSLAGLISYEQYF. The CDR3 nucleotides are TGCGCCAGCAGTTTGGCAGGACTAATTTCCTACGAGCAGTACTTC.

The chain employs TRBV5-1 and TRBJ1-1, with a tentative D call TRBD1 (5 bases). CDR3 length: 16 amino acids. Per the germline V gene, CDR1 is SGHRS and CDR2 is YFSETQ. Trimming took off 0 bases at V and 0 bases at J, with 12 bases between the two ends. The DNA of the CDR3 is TGCGCCAGCAGCTTGGATGGGGGGATTATGAACACTGAAGCTTTCTTT. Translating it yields CASSLDGGIMNTEAFF.

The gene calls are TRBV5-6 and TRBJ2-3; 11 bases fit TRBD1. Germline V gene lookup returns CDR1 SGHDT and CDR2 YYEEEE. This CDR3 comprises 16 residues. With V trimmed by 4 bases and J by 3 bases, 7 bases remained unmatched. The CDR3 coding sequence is TGTGCCAGCAGCAAAACCAGGGACAGGGGGACAGATACGCAGTATTTT. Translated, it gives CASSKTRDRGTDTQYF.

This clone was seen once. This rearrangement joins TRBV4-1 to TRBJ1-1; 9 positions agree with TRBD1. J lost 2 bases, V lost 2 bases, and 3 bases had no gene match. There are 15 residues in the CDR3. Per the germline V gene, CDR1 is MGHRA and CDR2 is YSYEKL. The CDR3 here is CASSQWTGVNTEAFF. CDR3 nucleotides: TGCGCCAGCAGCCAATGGACAGGGGTTAACACTGAAGCTTTCTTT.

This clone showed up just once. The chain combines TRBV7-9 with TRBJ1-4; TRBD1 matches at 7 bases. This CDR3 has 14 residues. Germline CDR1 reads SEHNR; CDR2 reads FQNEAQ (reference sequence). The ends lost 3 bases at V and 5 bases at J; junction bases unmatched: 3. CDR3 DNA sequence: TGTGCCAGCAGCTTGGGGACAGAGAATGAAAAACTGTTTTTT. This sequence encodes CASSLGTENEKLFF.